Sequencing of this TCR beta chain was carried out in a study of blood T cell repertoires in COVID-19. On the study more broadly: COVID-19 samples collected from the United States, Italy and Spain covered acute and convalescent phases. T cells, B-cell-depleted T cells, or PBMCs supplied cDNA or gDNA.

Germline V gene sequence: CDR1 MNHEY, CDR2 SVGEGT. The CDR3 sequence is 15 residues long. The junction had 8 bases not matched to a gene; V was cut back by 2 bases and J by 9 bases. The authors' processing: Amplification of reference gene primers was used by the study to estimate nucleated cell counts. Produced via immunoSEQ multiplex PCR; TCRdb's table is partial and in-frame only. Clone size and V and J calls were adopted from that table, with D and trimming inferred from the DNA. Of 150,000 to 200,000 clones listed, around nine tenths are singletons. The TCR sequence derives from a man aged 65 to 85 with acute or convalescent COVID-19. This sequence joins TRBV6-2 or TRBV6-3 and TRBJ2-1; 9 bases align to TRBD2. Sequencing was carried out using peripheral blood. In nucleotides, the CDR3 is TGTGCCAGCAGTTACATGGGACTAGCTGGCGGTGAGCAGTTCTTC. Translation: CASSYMGLAGGEQFF.